Below are 9 T cell receptor beta chains sequenced from a single sample in a study of T-cell memory formation after mild COVID-19. TCRdb called the 5' RACE reads again in MiXCR, with one record for every CDR3 protein. The sample gives 550,000 to 600,000 distinct CDR3 sequences, approximately 21% of which show up once; 7.5% to 9.5% is in the top ten. The sequenced material came from PBMCs or a T cell subset sorted from them (not recorded which). The source of these receptors is an adult woman who had mild COVID-19 (a few samples of this study predate the infection). Cell type and time point are not known.

The rearrangement joins TRBV7-8 to TRBJ2-5, with D hard to call. Per germline, CDR1 SGHVS and CDR2 FQNEAQ. The CDR3 length is 15 residues. V lost 6 bases, J lost 1 base, and 15 bases lay in between. In nucleotides, the CDR3 is TGTGCCAGCAGTTGGTTCTCCACGGCCCAAGAGACCCAGTACTTC. Protein sequence: CASSWFSTAQETQYF.

This sequence joins TRBV11-3 and TRBJ2-7; D may be TRBD2 (6 bases). The CDR3 sequence is 14 residues long. Germline V gene data show CDR1 as SGHNT and CDR2 as YENEEA. Between the trimmed V and J ends, which lost 0 bases and 1 base, there was a span of 7 bases. The CDR3 sequence is CASSLDGTSYEQYF. CDR3 coding DNA: TGTGCCAGCAGCTTAGACGGGACTTCCTACGAGCAGTACTTC. Based on the CDR3 plus reference TRBV11-3 and TRBJ2-7, the full variable domain is EAGVVQSPRYKIIEKKQPVAFWCNPISGHNTLYWYLQNLGQGPELLIRYENEEAVDDSQLPKDRFSAERLKGVDSTLKIQPAELGDSAVYLCASSLDGTSYEQYFGPGTRLTVT.

The chain links TRBV6-6 to TRBJ2-1; D possibly corresponds to TRBD2 (7 bases). Trimming shortened V by 4 bases and J by 7 bases, and 20 bases separated the two germline ends. CDR3 size: 16 residues. The germline gives CDR1 MNHNY, CDR2 SVGAGI (reference sequence). The CDR3 is CASSSGGTSVANEQFF. The CDR3 DNA reads as TGTGCCAGCAGTTCCGGGGGGACATCCGTTGCTAATGAGCAGTTCTTC.

This clonotype was recorded many times. CDR3 sequence reads: CASSLLGGNTEAFF. The CDR3 DNA sequence: TGTGCCAGCAGTTTACTGGGCGGGAACACTGAAGCTTTCTTT. V gene TRBV12-3 or TRBV12-4 combines with J gene TRBJ1-1; D remains ambiguous. The CDR3 spans 14 residues. V gave up 2 bases and J gave up 1 base, with 8 bases separating them.

This clonotype was counted between two and nine times. V and J are TRBV12-3 or TRBV12-4 and TRBJ2-1, with D maybe TRBD2 (6 bases). Trimming removed 6 bases from V and 9 bases from J, with 15 bases in between. This CDR3 is 13 amino acids long. CDR3 region: CASRTGTEGEQFF. The CDR3 DNA reads TGTGCCAGCAGGACCGGGACTGAGGGTGAGCAGTTCTTC.

The chain joins TRBV14 to TRBJ2-1; 10 bases agree with TRBD2. The trim removed 3 bases at V and 5 bases at J, leaving 4 bases unmatched. CDR3 length equals 15 residues. The germline V gene has CDR1 SGHDN and CDR2 FVKESK. The CDR3 DNA is TGTGCCAGCAGCCATTGGACTAGCGGCAACAATGAGCAGTTCTTC. Amino acid sequence: CASSHWTSGNNEQFF. The whole variable domain, filled in from reference TRBV14 and TRBJ2-1, reads EAGVTQFPSHSVIEKGQTVTLRCDPISGHDNLYWYRRVMGKEIKFLLHFVKESKQDESGMPNNRFLAERTGGTYSTLKVQPAELEDSGVYFCASSHWTSGNNEQFFGPGTRLTVL.

The gene calls are TRBV7-9 and TRBJ1-3; D remains unclear. CDR3 length: 15 residues. Trimming cost V 3 bases and J 3 bases, with 12 bases left between them. Germline CDR1 and CDR2: SEHNR and FQNEAQ (reference sequence). As DNA, the CDR3 is TGTGCCAGCAGCTTCTACACGGAATTTGGAAACACCATATATTTT. Protein: CASSFYTEFGNTIYF. The full variable domain, completed using reference TRBV7-9 and TRBJ1-3, is DTGVSQNPRHKITKRGQNVTFRCDPISEHNRLYWYRQTLGQGPEFLTYFQNEAQLEKSRLLSDRFSAERPKGSFSTLEIQRTEQGDSAMYLCASSFYTEFGNTIYFGEGSWLTVV.

This clonotype was seen more than once but under ten times. The genes are TRBV29-1 and TRBJ2-1, with TRBD2 identical over 13 bases. The V gene's germline CDR1 is SQVTM and CDR2 ANQGSEA. This CDR3 region has 15 residues. V lost 5 bases, J lost 0 bases, and 1 base stayed unmatched. The CDR3 reads CSVRTSGSSYNEQFF. The CDR3 DNA follows: TGCAGCGTTAGGACTAGCGGGAGCTCCTACAATGAGCAGTTCTTC.

The chain is built from TRBV7-9 and TRBJ2-2; no definite D call. The CDR3 spans 14 residues. Trimming cost V 7 bases and J 1 base, with 10 bases left between them. Germline loops: CDR1 SEHNR, CDR2 FQNEAQ (reference sequence). CDR3 loop: CASTRTGNTGELFF. In DNA form, the CDR3 reads TGTGCCAGCACCCGTACGGGGAACACCGGGGAGCTGTTTTTT.